The 20 T cell receptor beta chains given below trace back to one sample, sequenced in a study of shared clonotypes between healthy human individuals. CD45RO-negative cells were positively selected for CCR7, leaving out terminally differentiated effector memory CD45RA+ cells. TCRdb's copy holds only in-frame clones and misses some; the assay was immunoSEQ multiplex PCR. This sample has 550,000 to 650,000 clones, with roughly 96% found just once. Sequencing was done on a sample of naive CD8+ T cells sorted from blood. Every receptor here comes from a woman aged 30 to 39 in good health.

The chain has TRBV11-2 and TRBJ1-5; D uncertain. V gave up 2 bases and J gave up 7 bases, with 9 bases separating them. Per germline, CDR1 SGHAT and CDR2 FQNNGV. CDR3 size: 13 residues. Written as DNA, the CDR3 is TGTGCCAGCAGCTTAAGTGCGTGGCAGCCCCAGCATTTT. Amino acid sequence: CASSLSAWQPQHF. The variable domain in full, with the rest retrieved from reference TRBV11-2 and TRBJ1-5, is EAGVAQSPRYKIIEKRQSVAFWCNPISGHATLYWYQQILGQGPKLLIQFQNNGVVDDSQLPKDRFSAERLKGVDSTLKIQPAKLEDSAVYLCASSLSAWQPQHFGDGTRLSIL.

This clone has a single count. This chain links TRBV28 with TRBJ2-3; the D is unclear. Between the trimmed V and J ends, which lost 2 bases and 4 bases, there was a span of 13 bases. Per germline, CDR1 MDHEN and CDR2 SYDVKM. The CDR3 has 15 amino acids. The CDR3 reads CASSLRYGVADTQYF. In DNA, the CDR3 is TGTGCCAGCAGTTTAAGGTACGGCGTAGCAGATACGCAGTATTTT.

The chain is built from TRBV5-6 and TRBJ2-5; D could derive from TRBD1 or TRBD2 (5 bases each). The CDR3 is made up of 13 amino acids. The ends were cut back, 1 base at V and 9 bases at J, with 13 bases in the middle. CDR1 and CDR2 from the germline V gene are SGHDT and YYEEEE. Here the CDR3 reads CASSLSDVGAQYF. In DNA form, the CDR3 reads TGTGCCAGCAGCTTGTCGGACGTGGGGGCCCAGTACTTC.

V gene TRBV7-9 combines with J gene TRBJ2-7, with 9 bases lining up with TRBD1. Germline-derived CDR1 and CDR2 are SEHNR and FQNEAQ (reference sequence). V dropped 5 bases and J dropped 3; count of bases not matched to a gene: 8. The CDR3 sequence is 15 residues long. The CDR3 region has the DNA TGTGCCAGCAGCAGGCCGGGACAGGGAATCTACGAGCAGTACTTC. Amino acids: CASSRPGQGIYEQYF.

The rearrangement links TRBV28 to TRBJ2-5, with 8 bases that match TRBD2. The CDR3 covers 14 residues. CDR1 MDHEN and CDR2 SYDVKM come from the germline V gene. With 3 bases clipped from V and 9 bases from J, the junction kept 9 bases outside the gene matches. Here the CDR3 DNA reads TGTGCCAGCAGTTTCGGACTAGCTGGCGATCCCCAGTACTTC. Its translation: CASSFGLAGDPQYF.

The V and J genes are TRBV27 and TRBJ2-7, with TRBD1 matching 10 bases. The CDR3 runs to 15 residues. Germline values: CDR1 MNHEY, CDR2 SMNVEV (reference sequence). Losses at the gene ends were 6 bases for V and 2 bases for J; bases not matched to a gene: 7. This chain's CDR3 is CASSSLGTGAYEQYF. The CDR3 nucleotides are TGTGCCAGCAGCTCCCTTGGGACAGGGGCCTACGAGCAGTACTTC.

In this sample, this clone turned up once. The CDR3, as DNA: TGTGCCAGCAGCGGACGGATACCAGATACGCAGTATTTT. As protein: CASSGRIPDTQYF. This chain links TRBV7-6 with TRBJ2-3; D gene ambiguous. Trimming cost V 5 bases and J 4 bases, with 10 bases left between them. The length of the CDR3 is 13 residues. Looked up from germline, CDR1 is SGHVS and CDR2 is FNYEAQ. Combining the CDR3 with reference TRBV7-6 and TRBJ2-3 gives the whole variable domain GAGVSQSPRYKVTKRGQDVALRCDPISGHVSLYWYRQALGQGPEFLTYFNYEAQQDKSGLPNDRFSAERPEGSISTLTIQRTEQRDSAMYRCASSGRIPDTQYFGPGTRLTVL.

The chain uses TRBV7-6 and TRBJ2-7; TRBD1 matches 7 bases. The CDR3 covers 14 residues. The V gene end was trimmed by 1 base and the J gene end by 3 bases; junction bases not matched to a gene: 3. The germline gives CDR1 SGHVS, CDR2 FNYEAQ. The CDR3 loop reads CASSLGRDSYEQYF. CDR3 in DNA: TGTGCCAGCAGCTTAGGCCGGGACAGCTACGAGCAGTACTTC.

This clone has only one observation. Here the CDR3 reads CASSLGGSYGYTF. The CDR3 DNA sequence: TGTGCCAGCAGCTTGGGAGGGAGCTATGGCTACACCTTC. This chain uses TRBV5-8 with TRBJ1-2; D is unresolved. The CDR3 sequence is 13 residues long. Germline CDR1 is SGHTS and CDR2 is YDEGEE. V lost 0 bases, J lost 4 bases, and 7 bases lay in between.

This chain connects TRBV28 to TRBJ1-5; D is perhaps TRBD1 (5 bases). The CDR3 loop spans 13 amino acids. The germline gives CDR1 MDHEN, CDR2 SYDVKM. V was cut by 6 bases and J by 8 bases, with 14 bases left in between. CDR3 in amino acids: CASSAFIGEPQHF. The CDR3 DNA reads TGTGCCAGCAGCGCCTTTATAGGGGAGCCCCAGCATTTT.

The chain has TRBV9 and TRBJ1-1; D unresolved. The CDR3 has 17 residues. V was clipped by 4 bases and J by 0 bases, with 19 bases between them. Per germline, CDR1 SGDLS and CDR2 YYNGEE. The CDR3 nucleotides read TGTGCCAGCAGCCCCCCCCGGCTTGGCGGCTTGAACACTGAAGCTTTCTTT. Translated: CASSPPRLGGLNTEAFF. Drawing the rest from reference TRBV9 and TRBJ1-1, the complete variable domain is DSGVTQTPKHLITATGQRVTLRCSPRSGDLSVYWYQQSLDQGLQFLIQYYNGEERAKGNILERFSAQQFPDLHSELNLSSLELGDSALYFCASSPPRLGGLNTEAFFGQGTRLTVV.

The chain employs TRBV6-5 and TRBJ2-4; D not resolved. This CDR3 region has 13 residues. CDR1 is MNHEY and CDR2 is SVGAGI in the germline V gene. Deletions cut 5 bases from V and 15 bases from J, with 20 bases between. CDR3 DNA: TGTGCCAGCAGTCACGAGAAGGGCGTACTGGGGTACTTC. Amino acid sequence: CASSHEKGVLGYF.

The rearrangement uses TRBV6-5 and TRBJ2-7; maybe TRBD2 (6 bases). V was trimmed by 6 bases and J by 3 bases, leaving 15 bases between them. CDR1 is MNHEY and CDR2 is SVGAGI in the germline V gene. This CDR3 has 14 amino acids. CDR3 in DNA: TGTGCCAGCAGAGTAGTAGCCGGGAGCTACGAGCAGTACTTC. Translation: CASRVVAGSYEQYF.

The rearrangement joins TRBV19 to TRBJ2-5; weak D call: TRBD2 (6 bases). The CDR3 extends over 15 amino acids. Trimming left V 3 bases short and J 4 bases short, with 15 bases between. Germline-derived CDR1 and CDR2 are LNHDA and SQIVND (reference sequence). The CDR3 DNA follows: TGTGCCAGTAGTATCGGGGGACCCCCGGGAGAGACCCAGTACTTC. Amino acids: CASSIGGPPGETQYF. Variable domain in full (rest from reference TRBV19 and TRBJ2-5): DGGITQSPKYLFRKEGQNVTLSCEQNLNHDAMYWYRQDPGQGLRLIYYSQIVNDFQKGDIAEGYSVSREKKESFPLTVTSAQKNPTAFYLCASSIGGPPGETQYFGPGTRLLVL.

The chain couples TRBV6-5 to TRBJ1-1, with TRBD1 identical over 7 bases. The CDR3 spans 15 residues. V lost 0 bases, J lost 1 base, and 2 bases stayed unmatched. The V gene's germline CDR1 is MNHEY and CDR2 SVGAGI. CDR3 in DNA: TGTGCCAGCAGTTACTCAGGGGGCGAGAACACTGAAGCTTTCTTT. This translates into CASSYSGGENTEAFF.

The rearrangement joins TRBV29-1 to TRBJ2-1; D unresolved. Germline V CDR1 and CDR2: SQVTM, ANQGSEA. Trimming took 7 bases from V and 4 from J, leaving 8 bases between them. This CDR3 has 11 residues. The CDR3 DNA reads TGCAGCGCCCCCCTTTACAATGAGCAGTTCTTC. This encodes CSAPLYNEQFF.

In the case of this clone: The same CDR3 can be traced to other DNA sequences in this sample. The genes are TRBV7-9 and TRBJ2-1; no definite D call. Deletions cut 3 bases from V and 5 bases from J, with 2 bases between. CDR3 size: 11 residues. Germline V lookup: CDR1 SEHNR, CDR2 FQNEAQ (reference sequence). The CDR3 loop reads CASSFNNEQFF. The CDR3 DNA is TGTGCCAGCAGCTTTAACAATGAGCAGTTCTTC.

The chain employs TRBV5-1 and TRBJ2-1; TRBD2 agrees at 9 bases. The V gene end was trimmed by 3 bases and the J gene end by 7 bases; junction bases not matched to a gene: 11. CDR1 is SGHRS and CDR2 is YFSETQ in the germline V gene. The CDR3 covers 16 residues. CDR3 protein: CASSWEIAGVSNEQFF. CDR3 DNA: TGCGCCAGCAGCTGGGAGATAGCGGGAGTCTCAAATGAGCAGTTCTTC.

The CDR3 here is CASSLDTNQPQHF. The CDR3 DNA follows: TGTGCCAGCAGTTTGGACACAAATCAGCCCCAGCATTTT. The rearrangement joins TRBV28 to TRBJ1-5, with D possibly matching TRBD1 (5 bases). The germline V gene encodes CDR1 MDHEN and CDR2 SYDVKM. The length of the CDR3 is 13 residues. The V end lost 3 bases, the J end lost 4 bases, and 7 bases lay between the germline ends.

The V and J genes are TRBV2 and TRBJ2-2, with D possibly matching TRBD1 (6 bases). The germline V gene has CDR1 SNHLY and CDR2 FYNNEI. V shed 6 bases and J shed 1 base, with 9 bases lying between them. The CDR3 sequence is 14 residues long. CDR3 DNA sequence: TGTGCCAGCAGGTGGACAGAGAACACCGGGGAGCTGTTTTTT. Amino acids: CASRWTENTGELFF.